This TCR beta chain was sequenced in a study of blood T cell repertoires in COVID-19 (dated by TCRdb to between 2020 and 2021). Some background on the complete study: Samples covering the acute and convalescent phases of COVID-19 were provided by collaborators in the United States, Italy and Spain. The prospective study material was composed of cDNA or gDNA derived from T cells, B-cell-depleted T cells, or PBMCs. The dataset comprised deeply sampled blood TCRbeta repertoires from subjects exposed to, actively infected with, or recovered from COVID-19. The repertoires were released in a freely available public database meant as a resource for research on the immune response to SARS-CoV-2. The samples were drawn from two sources: the first 160 participants of the ongoing ImmuneRACE study, and over 1,000 subjects contributed by 6 global collaborators. The sample metadata nearly always contained a de-identified subject ID, COVID-19 status, age in years and sex. HLA class I and class II types, where available, came from metadata supplied by the sample provider rather than from assay-based typing. Beyond this particular receptor, the publication reports: The amount of clinical and demographic metadata varied by source and participant and was provided uncurated.

TCRbeta CDR3 regions were amplified from genomic DNA by means of the immunoSEQ Assay, a bias-controlled multiplex PCR. The source study handled its data this way. Nucleated cell counts per sample were estimated from amplification of reference gene primers within the assay. Sequence reads were collapsed and filtered to measure the absolute abundance of every unique TCRbeta CDR3 rearrangement. For each sample, productive Simpson clonality was calculated as the square root of Simpson's diversity index across productive rearrangements. TCRdb's version of the immuneACCESS table is confined to in-frame rearrangements and falls short of the full clone set. An unresolved V gene accounts for under half of the shortfall where checked; the remainder is of unknown origin. That table supplies the V and J calls and clone size; D and trimming were determined from the DNA. Here the sample has under 300,000 clones; under 90% occur a single time. The top ten clones comprise approximately 1.8% of the sample.

Participants in the prospective study were enrolled through a virtual design, were aged roughly 18 to 100 years, and lived in roughly 25 United States geographic areas. To assign participants to cohorts, the prospective study relied on clinical history that participants themselves reported in a screening survey and a study questionnaire. Recovered participants in ImmuneRACE Cohort 3 were defined as having two consecutive negative NP/OP PCR tests, clearance from a healthcare professional, or resolution of symptoms. In the prospective study, whole blood, serum and a nasopharyngeal or oropharyngeal swab were collected from each participant by mobile phlebotomists. Participants in the prospective study had the option to provide additional blood draws and questionnaires over an approximately 2-month period. Before DNA extraction, blood samples from the prospective study were shipped at room temperature or frozen.

As concerns this clone: Its antigen remains unidentified. The sample holds no much larger clone one base away, and base qualities are not on file.

The TCR comes from a woman aged 55-69 years who had recovered from COVID-19. Sequences were obtained from PBMCs or T cells enriched from blood (not recorded which).

The CDR3 loop reads CASSHGGRSTEAFF. The bases are TGCGCCAGCAGCCATGGGGGGAGATCCACTGAAGCTTTCTTT. The chain was built from TRBV5-1 and TRBJ1-1; TRBD1 is possibly the D segment (5 matching bases). The germline V gene supplies CDR1 SGHRS and CDR2 YFSETQ. V is shortened by 4 bases, J by 4 bases, and the region joining them spans 14 bases. The CDR3 has 14 amino acids, counting the end cysteine and phenylalanine. The only DNA kept is the CDR3, 42 bases in frame from the first base.